This T cell receptor (beta chain) was documented in a study of CD4 T cells in relation to SARS-CoV-2 and coronaviruses. Study in general: PBMCs were cultured with antigen for roughly 11 days before TCR beta sequencing. Controls used an HIV-1 Nef peptide pool or no peptide.

Unexposed donor CD4+ T cells date from about 2011-2018, before the COVID-19 pandemic. Isolation of CD4+ T cells took place after around 11 days in culture. Cells permitting, SARS-CoV-2 S/N and four cold-coronavirus spikes were tested on unexposed-donor CD4+ T cells. As to this clone: The antigen is undetermined.

The protocol was immunoSEQ multiplex PCR, while the TCRdb copy is restricted to in-frame clones and leaves out a portion. The repertoire has some 30,000 clones, 78% of them found once; the top ten carry more than 20%. This CDR3 has 15 amino acids. With V trimmed by 5 bases and J by 8 bases, 17 bases remained unmatched. Germline V CDR1 and CDR2: SQVTM, ANQGSEA. The chain uses TRBV29-1 and TRBJ1-2, with 7 bases lining up with TRBD1. The clonotype originates from a human donor in good health. Source material: CD4+ T cells from PBMCs, cultured in vitro. CDR3 coding DNA: TGCAGCGTTAGGGGGACAGCCCTGTTGAAAGTAGGCTACACCTTC. Its translation is CSVRGTALLKVGYTF.